This T cell receptor beta chain appears in the sequencing data of a study of graft-versus-host responses after intestinal transplantation. Overall study results and limits: Early post-transplant HvG declines were associated with peak circulating GvH clone levels. GvH clones appeared in recipient marrow, some first in ileum or blood.

Some clones are missing from TCRdb's copy, which holds only in-frame ones; the method was immunoSEQ multiplex PCR. Of tens of thousands of clones in the sample, about nine tenths are singletons; the top ten hold about 6.9%. Comments on this clone: Its target is unknown.

Trimming took 0 bases from V and 4 from J; bases not matched to a gene: 6. The CDR3 is 18 amino acids. Per germline, CDR1 SGDLS and CDR2 YYNGEE. The sequence was collected from a human patient who received an intestinal transplant, so some T cells may come from the graft donor. The rearrangement links TRBV9 to TRBJ2-1; 14 nucleotides match TRBD2. The sequences come from bone marrow, collected around 730 days after intestinal transplantation. The CDR3 DNA sequence: TGTGCCAGCAGCGTAGCTAGCGGACTAGCGGGGGGTTACAATGAGCAGTTCTTC. It specifies CASSVASGLAGGYNEQFF.